The sequence of this TCR beta chain was determined in a study of blood T cell repertoires in COVID-19. Sequencing was performed with immunoSEQ multiplex PCR; in TCRdb, only in-frame clones are kept and a portion is missing. Of a few hundred thousand clones in the sample, around 90% were seen once. V was clipped by 5 bases and J by 4 bases; unmatched bases: 7. Per germline, CDR1 LGHDT and CDR2 YNNKEL (reference sequence). The CDR3 runs to 15 residues. The sequenced sample was peripheral blood. The chain is built from TRBV3-1 (or the pseudogene TRBV3-2) and TRBJ1-2; TRBD1 aligns across 10 bases. The sequence was collected from a woman aged 45-59 years with COVID-19, enrolled during active disease. This CDR3 reads CASSTRQGAGYGYTF. CDR3 in DNA: TGTGCCAGCAGCACCCGACAGGGGGCGGGCTATGGCTACACCTTC.